This TCR beta chain was profiled in a study of T cell repertoires in cytomegalovirus infection. Study details: As its CMV epitopes, the study selected recently identified HLA-C-restricted and well-studied HLA-B-restricted targets. Public signatures in TCR beta pointed to CMV infection and matching HLA type. Study-level points and caveats: CMV-specific TCR beta clonotypes restricted by HLA-C dominated the ex vivo response. Cumulative public TCR beta family frequency identified carriers of CMV plus the relevant HLA.

TCRdb reprocessed the reads with MiXCR, giving one entry per CDR3 protein. Here the sample spans about half a million distinct CDR3 sequences, roughly a third being singletons. Turning to this clonotype: Its antigen is unknown.

This CDR3 is built from 13 residues. Trimming cost V 0 bases and J 5 bases, with 5 bases left between them. From germline, CDR1 is SGHAT and CDR2 FQNNGV. The source was cultured PBMCs, collected from culture after CMV antigen stimulation. V and J are TRBV11-2 and TRBJ1-5, with D unresolved. The clonotype was recovered from a human donor in good health (CMV status not recorded). Some clones in this sample may be carry-over from other donors' samples. The CDR3 loop is CASSLEADQPQHF. CDR3 nucleotide sequence: TGTGCCAGCAGCTTAGAGGCAGATCAGCCCCAGCATTTT.